These 29 T cell receptor beta chains came from one sample sequenced in a study of blood T cell repertoires in COVID-19. This table comes from immunoSEQ multiplex PCR, and its TCRdb copy is limited to in-frame clones, with some not included. The sample gives 200,000 to 250,000 clones, 85% of which show up once; about 9.3% is in the top ten. Sequencing was performed on PBMCs or T cells enriched from blood (not recorded which). The receptors stem from a woman between 45 and 65 years old with acute COVID-19.

The V gene is TRBV4-3, the J gene TRBJ2-1, with 8 bases aligning to TRBD2. CDR1 is LGHNA and CDR2 is YSLEER in the germline V gene. Trimming took 1 base from V and 6 from J; bases not matched to a gene: 11. The CDR3 consists of 17 residues. CDR3 sequence reads: CASSQGLDTSGTNEQFF. CDR3 nucleotide sequence: TGCGCCAGCAGCCAAGGGCTTGATACTAGCGGAACCAATGAGCAGTTCTTC.

The rearrangement links TRBV28 to TRBJ1-5; D is unresolved. This CDR3 has 14 residues. V was cut by 4 bases and J by 6 bases, with 13 bases left in between. CDR1 is MDHEN, CDR2 SYDVKM, per germline. The CDR3 reads CASSSPDVSQPQHF. The CDR3 region has the DNA TGTGCCAGCAGTTCCCCCGATGTCAGTCAGCCCCAGCATTTT.

The chain joins TRBV13 to TRBJ1-1; D is unresolved. Germline V gene sequence: CDR1 PRHDT, CDR2 FYEKMQ (reference sequence). Trimming took off 5 bases at V and 10 bases at J, with 23 bases between the two ends. The CDR3 sequence is 15 residues long. CDR3 sequence: CASSPTGSLERVAFF. CDR3 bases: TGTGCCAGCAGCCCAACTGGTTCCCTGGAACGGGTAGCTTTCTTT.

This clone was counted a single time. The chain recombines TRBV5-1 with TRBJ2-5; 11 nucleotides align to TRBD1. The CDR3 spans 16 residues. Germline-derived CDR1 and CDR2 are SGHRS and YFSETQ. V lost 0 bases to trimming and J lost 5 bases; unmatched junction nucleotides: 6. DNA of the CDR3: TGCGCCAGCAGCTTGGCCCCTGGGACAGGGGGTGAGACCCAGTACTTC. Translating it yields CASSLAPGTGGETQYF.

The chain combines TRBV5-1 with TRBJ1-1; D is uncertain. Germline CDR1 SGHRS, CDR2 YFSETQ. The CDR3 contains 13 residues. V was cut by 0 bases and J by 4 bases, with 7 bases left in between. For the CDR3, the DNA is TGCGCCAGCAGCTTGGAATACTTCACTGAAGCTTTCTTT. It yields the protein CASSLEYFTEAFF.

The chain employs TRBV19 and TRBJ2-5; perhaps TRBD2 as D (5 bases). CDR1 and CDR2 from the germline V gene are LNHDA and SQIVND (reference sequence). Trimming took off 6 bases at V and 1 base at J, with 15 bases between the two ends. CDR3 length: 15 residues. The CDR3 region has the DNA TGTGCCAGTAGAAACGGAGCGCGGGCCCAAGAGACCCAGTACTTC. Amino acids: CASRNGARAQETQYF.

The chain has TRBV5-1 and TRBJ1-2, with D unclear. CDR1 SGHRS and CDR2 YFSETQ come from the germline V gene. CDR3 size: 13 residues. V was trimmed by 2 bases and J by 6 bases, leaving 11 bases between them. The CDR3 is CASSLTEWDGYTF. The CDR3 nucleotides read TGCGCCAGCAGCTTAACGGAGTGGGATGGCTACACCTTC.

The rearrangement links TRBV9 to TRBJ2-7; 9 positions match TRBD2. Germline V gene lookup returns CDR1 SGDLS and CDR2 YYNGEE. There are 15 residues in the CDR3. The trim removed 0 bases at V and 3 bases at J, leaving 4 bases unmatched. DNA of the CDR3: TGTGCCAGCAGCGTAGGCGGGGGGGAATACTACGAGCAGTACTTC. Its translation is CASSVGGGEYYEQYF.

The chain recombines TRBV5-6 with TRBJ1-6, with 11 bases matching TRBD1. Germline loops: CDR1 SGHDT, CDR2 YYEEEE. With 3 bases clipped from V and 10 bases from J, the junction kept 6 bases outside the gene matches. The CDR3 consists of 15 residues. The CDR3 region is CASSSGDRGSSPLHF. As DNA, the CDR3 is TGTGCCAGCAGCTCGGGGGACAGGGGGTCCTCACCCCTCCACTTT.

This chain uses TRBV6-2 or TRBV6-3 with TRBJ2-7; possible D gene TRBD1, 5 bases. The CDR3 length is 14 residues. Between the trimmed V and J ends, which lost 4 bases and 4 bases, there was a span of 14 bases. Germline V lookup: CDR1 MNHEY, CDR2 SVGEGT. The DNA for the CDR3 is TGTGCCAGCAGTTTGGGCAGGGTTTCTTACGAGCAGTACTTC. Protein sequence: CASSLGRVSYEQYF.

This clone was recorded a few times. V is TRBV27 and J is TRBJ2-7; TRBD2 might be the D (5 bases). Per germline, CDR1 MNHEY and CDR2 SMNVEV (reference sequence). V was trimmed by 6 bases and J by 5 bases, leaving 14 bases between them. The CDR3 covers 13 residues. The CDR3 loop is CASRGLGSNEQYF. The CDR3 DNA follows: TGTGCCAGCAGAGGACTGGGGAGCAACGAGCAGTACTTC.

This CDR3 reads CASSTTGTSQLEQFF. The CDR3 nucleotides read TGTGCCAGTAGTACGACCGGGACTAGCCAACTTGAGCAGTTCTTC. V and J are TRBV19 and TRBJ2-1, with 9 bases matching TRBD2. This CDR3 spans 15 amino acids. Germline CDR1 LNHDA, CDR2 SQIVND (reference sequence). After removal of 4 bases from V and 9 bases from J, the junction contained 10 bases not matched to a gene.

The J gene is TRBJ2-7, the V gene TRBV9, with TRBD2 identical over 10 bases. The germline V gene has CDR1 SGDLS and CDR2 YYNGEE. Trimming cost V 4 bases and J 1 base; bases outside gene matches: 8. The CDR3 extends over 16 amino acids. The CDR3 spells CASSLKGSGGSYEQYF. CDR3 DNA sequence: TGTGCCAGCAGCCTCAAAGGTAGCGGGGGGTCCTACGAGCAGTACTTC.

The CDR3 region has the DNA TGCGCCAGCAGCTTCGGTCTAGCGGGGGCCTACGAGCAGTACTTC. Protein sequence: CASSFGLAGAYEQYF. J is TRBJ2-7 and V is TRBV5-1; TRBD2 matches 10 bases. Per germline, CDR1 SGHRS and CDR2 YFSETQ. Germline trimming cut 2 bases from V and 2 bases from J; bases unmatched to any gene: 4. This CDR3 region has 15 residues.

The chain employs TRBV2 and TRBJ1-2; possibly TRBD1 for D (6 bases). V was cut by 4 bases and J by 1 base, with 13 bases left in between. This CDR3 is built from 15 residues. Germline CDR1 SNHLY, CDR2 FYNNEI. The CDR3 bases are TGTGCCAGCAGTGGCGGTACAGGGAATAACTATGGCTACACCTTC. Translated, it gives CASSGGTGNNYGYTF.

The V and J genes are TRBV7-2 and TRBJ1-5; D uncertain. This CDR3 is 16 amino acids long. V gave up 1 base and J gave up 0 bases, with 10 bases separating them. Germline V gene lookup returns CDR1 SGHTA and CDR2 FQGNSA. CDR3 sequence reads: CASSLVSGNSNQPQHF. The CDR3 DNA reads TGTGCCAGCAGCTTAGTCTCAGGCAATAGCAATCAGCCCCAGCATTTT.

Only a few counts were recorded for this clone. V and J are TRBV4-3 and TRBJ2-7; a possible D gene is TRBD1 (6 bases). Trimming stripped 2 bases from V and 5 bases from J, with 13 bases between. The CDR3 spans 14 residues. The germline gives CDR1 LGHNA, CDR2 YSLEER. The CDR3 DNA reads as TGCGCCAGCAGCCAATTACAGGGAAGGGACGAGCAGTACTTC. Amino acids: CASSQLQGRDEQYF.

In this sample, this clone turned up a few times. Within the sample, other DNA sequences also encode this same CDR3. The chain employs TRBV18 and TRBJ1-5, with 9 bases fitting TRBD1. This CDR3 is built from 14 residues. V shed 2 bases and J 4 bases; nucleotides not matched to a gene: 0. Germline assignment: CDR1 KGHSH and CDR2 LQKENI. CDR3 in amino acids: CASSPGTGNQPQHF. As DNA, the CDR3 is TGTGCCAGCTCACCAGGGACAGGGAATCAGCCCCAGCATTTT.

Written as DNA, the CDR3 is TGCGCCAGCAGCCAAGAGGGAGATCGCAATGAGCAGTTCTTC. As protein: CASSQEGDRNEQFF. The chain carries TRBV4-1 and TRBJ2-1; TRBD2 might be the D (5 bases). CDR1 is MGHRA and CDR2 is YSYEKL in the germline V gene. The germline V and J ends were trimmed by 0 bases and 6 bases, with 9 bases remaining between them. This CDR3 is 14 amino acids long.

The chain combines TRBV11-3 with TRBJ1-1, with TRBD1 matching 7 bases. Losses at the gene ends were 2 bases for V and 2 bases for J; bases not matched to a gene: 14. The CDR3 sequence is 18 residues long. Germline CDR1 SGHNT, CDR2 YENEEA. The CDR3 region is CASSLPLLGQTHNTEAFF. For the CDR3, the DNA is TGTGCCAGCAGCTTACCCCTCTTGGGACAGACTCATAACACTGAAGCTTTCTTT.

The chain uses TRBV6-5 and TRBJ2-7; D is perhaps TRBD1 (5 bases). V was clipped by 6 bases and J by 4 bases, with 16 bases between them. Per germline, CDR1 MNHEY and CDR2 SVGAGI. The CDR3 extends over 14 amino acids. CDR3 DNA sequence: TGTGCCAGCAGACTTAGACAGTCTTTTTACGAGCAGTACTTC. Translation: CASRLRQSFYEQYF.

The chain couples TRBV7-2 to TRBJ2-3; D might be TRBD2 (5 bases). Deletions cut 7 bases from V and 1 base from J, with 12 bases between. Per the germline V gene, CDR1 is SGHTA and CDR2 is FQGNSA. This CDR3 spans 14 amino acids. The CDR3 reads CASTRLQRTDTQYF. As DNA, the CDR3 is TGTGCCAGCACCCGACTACAACGCACAGATACGCAGTATTTT.

CDR3 amino acids: CASSFSGQGSNQPQHF. CDR3 nucleotides: TGTGCCAGCAGCTTTTCGGGACAGGGTTCCAATCAGCCCCAGCATTTT. The gene calls are TRBV7-9 and TRBJ1-5; the match to TRBD1 covers 9 bases. This CDR3 is built from 16 residues. V gave up 3 bases and J gave up 3 bases; unmatched junction bases: 6. Germline CDR1 reads SEHNR; CDR2 reads FQNEAQ (reference sequence).

This clone was observed once. The chain recombines TRBV19 with TRBJ1-4, with 7 nucleotides matching TRBD1. J was trimmed by 2 bases and V by 5 bases; bases with no gene match: 5. Germline V gene lookup returns CDR1 LNHDA and CDR2 SQIVND (reference sequence). The CDR3 contains 15 residues. The CDR3 spells CASSEYRGTNEKLFF. CDR3 bases: TGTGCCAGTAGTGAATACAGGGGCACTAATGAAAAACTGTTTTTT.

The chain carries TRBV4-3 and TRBJ2-2; 9 bases match TRBD2. The length of the CDR3 is 18 residues. Germline V gene data show CDR1 as LGHNA and CDR2 as YSLEER. V shed 1 base and J 6 bases; nucleotides not matched to a gene: 12. In nucleotides, the CDR3 is TGCGCCAGCAGCCAAGGGGGAGGTTTGGTAGCGGGGGCCGGGGAGCTGTTTTTT. Its translation is CASSQGGGLVAGAGELFF.

This clone occurred once. The V gene is TRBV9, the J gene TRBJ2-5, with 7 bases aligning to TRBD1. The CDR3 runs to 14 residues. Germline V lookup: CDR1 SGDLS, CDR2 YYNGEE. With 3 bases clipped from V and 1 base from J, the junction kept 3 bases outside the gene matches. The CDR3 DNA follows: TGTGCCAGCAGCGGCCGGGACAGCCAAGAGACCCAGTACTTC. It encodes CASSGRDSQETQYF.

This chain connects TRBV11-3 to TRBJ1-4, with TRBD1 matching over 9 bases. The germline gives CDR1 SGHNT, CDR2 YENEEA. CDR3 length: 18 amino acids. V lost 0 bases, J lost 0 bases, and 5 bases stayed unmatched. The chain's CDR3 is CASSLEGQGRATNEKLFF. CDR3 sequence (DNA): TGTGCCAGCAGCTTAGAGGGACAGGGACGCGCAACTAATGAAAAACTGTTTTTT.

The chain recombines TRBV20-1 with TRBJ1-2; TRBD1 is a possible D gene (5 bases). V was pared by 3 bases and J by 10 bases, with 12 bases between. The length of the CDR3 is 11 residues. Germline-derived CDR1 and CDR2 are DFQATT and SNEGSKA (reference sequence). The CDR3 is CSASRQTDYTF. The CDR3 DNA reads TGCAGTGCTAGTAGACAGACAGACTACACCTTC.

The chain employs TRBV6-5 and TRBJ2-5, with TRBD2 identical over 9 bases. Germline CDR1 and CDR2: MNHEY and SVGAGI. The CDR3 spans 14 residues. Trimming took 5 bases from V and 2 from J; bases not matched to a gene: 3. The CDR3 DNA follows: TGTGCCAGCAGTCCTGGACTAGCGCAAGAGACCCAGTACTTC. This gives the protein CASSPGLAQETQYF.